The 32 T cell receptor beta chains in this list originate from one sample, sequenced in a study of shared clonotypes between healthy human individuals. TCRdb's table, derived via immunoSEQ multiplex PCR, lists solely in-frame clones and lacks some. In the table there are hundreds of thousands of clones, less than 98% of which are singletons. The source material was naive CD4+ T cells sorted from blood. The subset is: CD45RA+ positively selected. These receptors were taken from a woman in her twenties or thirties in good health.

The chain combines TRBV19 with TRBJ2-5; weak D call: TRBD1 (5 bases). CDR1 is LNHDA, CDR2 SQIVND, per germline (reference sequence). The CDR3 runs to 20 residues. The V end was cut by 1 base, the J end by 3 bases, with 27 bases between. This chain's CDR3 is CASSIGFGLDSSRRKETQYF. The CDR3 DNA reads TGTGCCAGTAGTATAGGATTCGGGCTTGACAGTTCCAGAAGAAAAGAGACCCAGTACTTC. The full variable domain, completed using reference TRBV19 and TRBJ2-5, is DGGITQSPKYLFRKEGQNVTLSCEQNLNHDAMYWYRQDPGQGLRLIYYSQIVNDFQKGDIAEGYSVSREKKESFPLTVTSAQKNPTAFYLCASSIGFGLDSSRRKETQYFGPGTRLLVL.

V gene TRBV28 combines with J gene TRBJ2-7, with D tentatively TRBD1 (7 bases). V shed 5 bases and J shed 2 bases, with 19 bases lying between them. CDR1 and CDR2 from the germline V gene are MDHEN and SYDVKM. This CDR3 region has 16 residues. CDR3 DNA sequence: TGTGCCAGCAGTCCCTACTCACAGGGGAGGACCTACGAGCAGTACTTC. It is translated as CASSPYSQGRTYEQYF.

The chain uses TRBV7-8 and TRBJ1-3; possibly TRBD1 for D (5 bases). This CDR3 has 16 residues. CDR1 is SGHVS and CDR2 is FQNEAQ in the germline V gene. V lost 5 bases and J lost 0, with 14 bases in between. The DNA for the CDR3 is TGTGCCAGCAGCGATAGGACAAGCCGCTCTGGAAACACCATATATTTT. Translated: CASSDRTSRSGNTIYF. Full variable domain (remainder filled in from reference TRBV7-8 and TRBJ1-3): GAGVSQSPRYKVAKRGQDVALRCDPISGHVSLFWYQQALGQGPEFLTYFQNEAQLDKSGLPSDRFFAERPEGSVSTLKIQRTQQEDSAVYLCASSDRTSRSGNTIYFGEGSWLTVV.

CDR3: CASSQQASGYGYTF. CDR3 DNA sequence: TGCGCCAGCAGCCAACAGGCCTCAGGGTATGGCTACACCTTC. The rearrangement links TRBV4-1 to TRBJ1-2; D may be TRBD1 (5 bases). V lost 2 bases to trimming and J lost 5 bases, with 12 bases between them. The germline V gene encodes CDR1 MGHRA and CDR2 YSYEKL. CDR3 length equals 14 residues.

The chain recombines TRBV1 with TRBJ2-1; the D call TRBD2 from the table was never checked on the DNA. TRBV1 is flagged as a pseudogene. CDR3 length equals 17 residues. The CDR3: CTSSLAPLAGGPSEQFF. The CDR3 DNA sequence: TGCACCAGCAGCCTAGCCCCCCTAGCGGGAGGGCCAAGTGAGCAGTTCTTC.

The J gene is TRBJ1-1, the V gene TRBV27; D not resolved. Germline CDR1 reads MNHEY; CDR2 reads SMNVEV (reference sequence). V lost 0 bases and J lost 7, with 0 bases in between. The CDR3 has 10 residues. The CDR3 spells CASSLSEAFF. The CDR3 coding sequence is TGTGCCAGCAGTTTATCTGAAGCTTTCTTT.

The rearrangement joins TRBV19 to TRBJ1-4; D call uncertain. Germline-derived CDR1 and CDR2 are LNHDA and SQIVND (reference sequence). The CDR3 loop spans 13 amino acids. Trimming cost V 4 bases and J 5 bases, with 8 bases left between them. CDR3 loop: CASSSHGNEKLFF. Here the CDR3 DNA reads TGTGCCAGTAGTAGTCACGGGAATGAAAAACTGTTTTTT.

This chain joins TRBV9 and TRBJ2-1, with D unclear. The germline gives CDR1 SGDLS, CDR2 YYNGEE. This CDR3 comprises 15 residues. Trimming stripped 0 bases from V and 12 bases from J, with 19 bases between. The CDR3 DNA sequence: TGTGCCAGCAGCGTAGAACCCGACGGAGCAGTTGCGCAGTTCTTC. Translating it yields CASSVEPDGAVAQFF. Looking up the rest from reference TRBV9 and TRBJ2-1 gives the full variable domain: DSGVTQTPKHLITATGQRVTLRCSPRSGDLSVYWYQQSLDQGLQFLIQYYNGEERAKGNILERFSAQQFPDLHSELNLSSLELGDSALYFCASSVEPDGAVAQFFGPGTRLTVL.

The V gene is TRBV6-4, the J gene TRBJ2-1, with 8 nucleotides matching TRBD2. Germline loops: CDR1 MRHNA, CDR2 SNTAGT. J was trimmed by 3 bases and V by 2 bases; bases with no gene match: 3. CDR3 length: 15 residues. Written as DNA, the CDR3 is TGTGCCAGCAGTGACGGGACTAGGAACTACAATGAGCAGTTCTTC. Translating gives CASSDGTRNYNEQFF.

Here the CDR3 reads CASVASGAGYTGELFF. The CDR3 nucleotides read TGTGCCAGCGTAGCTAGCGGGGCCGGATACACCGGGGAGCTGTTTTTT. V and J are TRBV28 and TRBJ2-2, with 9 bases aligning to TRBD2. The trim removed 8 bases at V and 3 bases at J, leaving 10 bases unmatched. Germline lookup yields CDR1 MDHEN and CDR2 SYDVKM. This CDR3 is built from 16 residues.

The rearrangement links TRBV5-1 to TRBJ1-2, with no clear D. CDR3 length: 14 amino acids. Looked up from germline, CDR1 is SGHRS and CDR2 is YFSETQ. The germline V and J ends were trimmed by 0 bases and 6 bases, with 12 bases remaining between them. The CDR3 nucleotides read TGCGCCAGCAGCTTGGGAGGGAACGGTGATGGCTACACCTTC. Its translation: CASSLGGNGDGYTF.

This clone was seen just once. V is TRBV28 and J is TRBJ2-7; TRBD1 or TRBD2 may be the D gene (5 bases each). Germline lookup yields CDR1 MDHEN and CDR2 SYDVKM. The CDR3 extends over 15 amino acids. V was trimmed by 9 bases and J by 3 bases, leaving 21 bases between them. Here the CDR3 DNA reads TGTGCCAGTGGGCGAGGTGGGACCCAGAACTACGAGCAGTACTTC. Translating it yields CASGRGGTQNYEQYF.

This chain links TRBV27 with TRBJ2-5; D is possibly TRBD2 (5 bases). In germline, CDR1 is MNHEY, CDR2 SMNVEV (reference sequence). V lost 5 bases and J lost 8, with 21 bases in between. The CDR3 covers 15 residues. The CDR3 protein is CASSPRRSAGETQYF. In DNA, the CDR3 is TGTGCCAGCAGTCCAAGACGGAGTGCCGGGGAAACCCAGTACTTC.

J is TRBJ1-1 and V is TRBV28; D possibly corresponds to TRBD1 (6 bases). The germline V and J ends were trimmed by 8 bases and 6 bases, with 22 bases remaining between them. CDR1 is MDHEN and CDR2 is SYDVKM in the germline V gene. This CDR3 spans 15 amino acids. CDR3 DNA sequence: TGTGCCAGCCATTCTGACAGGTCGCCCTTCCCTGAAGCTTTCTTT. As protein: CASHSDRSPFPEAFF.

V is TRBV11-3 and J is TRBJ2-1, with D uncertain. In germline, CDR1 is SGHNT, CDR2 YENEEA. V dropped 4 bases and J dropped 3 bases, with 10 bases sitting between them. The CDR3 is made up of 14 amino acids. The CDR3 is CASSSTGFYNEQFF. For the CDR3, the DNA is TGTGCCAGCAGCTCCACCGGTTTCTACAATGAGCAGTTCTTC.

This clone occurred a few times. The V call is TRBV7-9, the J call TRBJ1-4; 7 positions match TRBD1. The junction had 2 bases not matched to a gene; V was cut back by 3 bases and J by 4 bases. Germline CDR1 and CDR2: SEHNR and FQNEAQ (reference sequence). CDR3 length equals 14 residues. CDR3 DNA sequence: TGTGCCAGCAGCTTGGGACAGCTTAATGAAAAACTGTTTTTT. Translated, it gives CASSLGQLNEKLFF.

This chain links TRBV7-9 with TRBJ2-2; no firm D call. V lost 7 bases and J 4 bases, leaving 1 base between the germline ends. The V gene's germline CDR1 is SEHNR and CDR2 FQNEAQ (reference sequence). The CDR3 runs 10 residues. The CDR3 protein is CASITGELFF. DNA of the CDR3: TGTGCCAGCATCACCGGGGAGCTGTTTTTT. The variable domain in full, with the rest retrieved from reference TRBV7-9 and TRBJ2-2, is DTGVSQNPRHKITKRGQNVTFRCDPISEHNRLYWYRQTLGQGPEFLTYFQNEAQLEKSRLLSDRFSAERPKGSFSTLEIQRTEQGDSAMYLCASITGELFFGEGSRLTVL.

CDR3 loop: CASSPGHVSGANVLTF. The CDR3 DNA follows: TGTGCCAGCAGTCCGGGACATGTCTCTGGGGCCAACGTCCTGACTTTC. The V call is TRBV27, the J call TRBJ2-6, with D possibly TRBD1 on 6 matching bases. CDR1 MNHEY and CDR2 SMNVEV come from the germline V gene (reference sequence). V was clipped by 5 bases and J by 0 bases, with 11 bases between them. The CDR3 is 16 residues long. The full variable domain, its missing parts supplied by reference TRBV27 and TRBJ2-6, is EAQVTQNPRYLITVTGKKLTVTCSQNMNHEYMSWYRQDPGLGLRQIYYSMNVEVTDKGDVPEGYKVSRKEKRNFPLILESPSPNQTSLYFCASSPGHVSGANVLTFGAGSRLTVL.

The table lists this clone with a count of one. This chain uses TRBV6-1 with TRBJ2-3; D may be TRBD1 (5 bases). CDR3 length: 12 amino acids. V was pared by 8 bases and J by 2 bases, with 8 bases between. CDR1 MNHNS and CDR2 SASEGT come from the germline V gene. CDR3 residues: CASWGFTDTQYF. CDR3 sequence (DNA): TGTGCCAGCTGGGGCTTCACAGATACGCAGTATTTT.

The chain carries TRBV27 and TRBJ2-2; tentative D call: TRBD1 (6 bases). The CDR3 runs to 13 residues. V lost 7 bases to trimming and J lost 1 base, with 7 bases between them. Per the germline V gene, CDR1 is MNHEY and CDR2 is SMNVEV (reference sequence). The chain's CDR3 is CASKDRNTGELFF. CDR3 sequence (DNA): TGTGCCAGCAAGGACAGGAACACCGGGGAGCTGTTTTTT.

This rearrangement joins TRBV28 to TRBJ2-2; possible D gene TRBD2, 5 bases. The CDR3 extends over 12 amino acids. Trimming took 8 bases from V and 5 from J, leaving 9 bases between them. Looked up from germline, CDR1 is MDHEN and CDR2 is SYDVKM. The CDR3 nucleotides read TGTGCCAGCCAAGGAGGAACCGGGGAGCTGTTTTTT. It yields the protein CASQGGTGELFF. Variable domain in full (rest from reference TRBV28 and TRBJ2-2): DVKVTQSSRYLVKRTGEKVFLECVQDMDHENMFWYRQDPGLGLRLIYFSYDVKMKEKGDIPEGYSVSREKKERFSLILESASTNQTSMYLCASQGGTGELFFGEGSRLTVL.

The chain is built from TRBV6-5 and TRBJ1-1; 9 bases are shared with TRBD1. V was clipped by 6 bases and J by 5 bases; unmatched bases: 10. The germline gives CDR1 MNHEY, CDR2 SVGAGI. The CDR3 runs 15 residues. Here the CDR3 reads CASRDVQGARTEAFF. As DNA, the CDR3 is TGTGCCAGCAGGGACGTACAGGGGGCAAGGACTGAAGCTTTCTTT.

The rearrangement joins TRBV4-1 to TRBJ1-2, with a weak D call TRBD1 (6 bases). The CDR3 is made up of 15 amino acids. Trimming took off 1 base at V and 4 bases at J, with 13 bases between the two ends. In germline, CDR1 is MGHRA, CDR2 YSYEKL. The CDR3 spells CASSQGGGRPYGYTF. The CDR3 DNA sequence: TGCGCCAGCAGCCAAGGGGGGGGCCGCCCCTATGGCTACACCTTC.

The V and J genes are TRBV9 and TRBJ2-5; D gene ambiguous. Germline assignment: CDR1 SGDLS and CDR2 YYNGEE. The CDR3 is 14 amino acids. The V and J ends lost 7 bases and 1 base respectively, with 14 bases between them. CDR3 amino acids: CASGMDAGQETQYF. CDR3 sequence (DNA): TGTGCCAGCGGAATGGACGCAGGCCAAGAGACCCAGTACTTC.

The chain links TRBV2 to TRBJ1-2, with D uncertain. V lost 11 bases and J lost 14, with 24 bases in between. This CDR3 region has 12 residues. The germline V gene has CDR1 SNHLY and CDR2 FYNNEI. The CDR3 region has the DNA TGTGCCGCGAGGGTTGGGTATGAGAGCTCTACCTTC. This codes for CAARVGYESSTF.

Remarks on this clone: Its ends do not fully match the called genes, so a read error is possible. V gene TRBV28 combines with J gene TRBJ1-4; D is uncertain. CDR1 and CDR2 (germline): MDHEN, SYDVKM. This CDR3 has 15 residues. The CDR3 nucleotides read TGTGCCAGCAGGTTATCGGCAGGCGCTAATGAAAAACTGTTTTTT. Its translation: CASRLSAGANEKLFF.

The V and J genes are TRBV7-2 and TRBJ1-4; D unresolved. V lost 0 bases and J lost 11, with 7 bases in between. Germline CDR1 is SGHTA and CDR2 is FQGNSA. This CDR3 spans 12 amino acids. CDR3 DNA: TGTGCCAGCAGCTTAGCCGGGTGGAAACTGTTTTTT. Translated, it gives CASSLAGWKLFF.

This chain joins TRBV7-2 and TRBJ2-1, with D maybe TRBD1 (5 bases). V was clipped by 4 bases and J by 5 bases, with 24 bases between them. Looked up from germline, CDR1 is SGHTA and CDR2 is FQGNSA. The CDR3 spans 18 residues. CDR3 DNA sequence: TGTGCCAGCAGCTCCCAGAGTGGGTTAGGGGTAGGGGACAATGAGCAGTTCTTC. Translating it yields CASSSQSGLGVGDNEQFF.

The chain's CDR3 is CSVDGLSSNYGYTF. In nucleotides, the CDR3 is TGCAGCGTTGACGGGCTGTCTTCCAACTATGGCTACACCTTC. The gene calls are TRBV29-1 and TRBJ1-2; D gene ambiguous. V was trimmed by 3 bases and J by 2 bases, leaving 13 bases between them. The V gene's germline CDR1 is SQVTM and CDR2 ANQGSEA. The CDR3 is made up of 14 amino acids.

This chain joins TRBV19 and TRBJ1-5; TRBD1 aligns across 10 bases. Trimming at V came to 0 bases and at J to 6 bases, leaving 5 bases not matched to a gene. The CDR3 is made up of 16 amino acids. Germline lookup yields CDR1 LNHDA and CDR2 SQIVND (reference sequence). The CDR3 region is CASSIEGTGARQPQHF. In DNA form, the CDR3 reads TGTGCCAGTAGTATAGAAGGGACAGGGGCACGTCAGCCCCAGCATTTT.

CDR3 in DNA: TGTGCCAGCAGAACCAACTACAGGGCAGGGGAGCTGTTTTTT. Translated: CASRTNYRAGELFF. V usage is TRBV6-5 and J usage is TRBJ2-2; possibly TRBD1 for D (6 bases). CDR3 length: 14 amino acids. Germline CDR1 reads MNHEY; CDR2 reads SVGAGI. V was clipped by 6 bases and J by 8 bases, with 16 bases between them.

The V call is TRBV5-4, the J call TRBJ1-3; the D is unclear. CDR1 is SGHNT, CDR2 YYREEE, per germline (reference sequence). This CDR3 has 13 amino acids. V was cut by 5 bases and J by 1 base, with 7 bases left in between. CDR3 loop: CASRPGSGNTIYF. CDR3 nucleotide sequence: TGTGCCAGCAGGCCGGGATCTGGAAACACCATATATTTT. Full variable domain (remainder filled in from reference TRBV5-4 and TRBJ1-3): ETGVTQSPTHLIKTRGQQVTLRCSSQSGHNTVSWYQQALGQGPQFIFQYYREEENGRGNFPPRFSGLQFPNYSSELNVNALELDDSALYLCASRPGSGNTIYFGEGSWLTVV.